The next 16 T cell receptor beta chains were all read from a single sample in a study of T-cell reconstitution after alpha-beta-depleted transplantation in children. This sample's TCRbeta library carried unique molecular identifier barcodes. TCRdb reprocessed the PCR reads with MiXCR, giving one entry per CDR3 protein. This table holds around 250,000 distinct CDR3 sequences, around 8% found once. The source was PBMCs, mostly from graft donor cells, collected 180 days after TCRalphabeta/CD19-depleted stem cell transplant. The receptors come from a male patient between 10 and 17 years old who had a stem cell transplant for acute lymphoblastic leukemia, so the T cells may come from the graft donor.

This clonotype was seen at least ten times. The chain links TRBV20-1 to TRBJ2-2; 7 bases agree with TRBD1. The germline V gene has CDR1 DFQATT and CDR2 SNEGSKA (reference sequence). Germline trimming cut 4 bases from V and 6 bases from J; bases unmatched to any gene: 11. The CDR3 is made up of 15 amino acids. CDR3 sequence (DNA): TGCAGTGCTACACGGGACAGCAGAGGTCCCGGGGAGCTGTTTTTT. Protein sequence: CSATRDSRGPGELFF.

The sample holds many counts of this clonotype. The chain has TRBV14 and TRBJ2-3; either TRBD1 or TRBD2 may supply D (5 bases each). The CDR3 loop spans 17 amino acids. Trimming left V 1 base short and J 2 bases short, with 16 bases between. Germline CDR1 is SGHDN and CDR2 is FVKESK. The CDR3 reads CASSQVSGVGVTDTQYF. In DNA form, the CDR3 reads TGTGCCAGCAGCCAAGTGTCAGGAGTGGGGGTCACAGATACGCAGTATTTT.

Ten or more counts support this clonotype. The V and J genes are TRBV29-1 and TRBJ1-4, with 7 bases aligning to TRBD1. Germline CDR1 SQVTM, CDR2 ANQGSEA. The CDR3 has 13 residues. Unmatched junction bases numbered 6, after V lost 5 bases and J lost 6 bases. In nucleotides, the CDR3 is TGCAGCGTTCTAGGGGGCACGTATGAAAAACTGTTTTTT. This gives the protein CSVLGGTYEKLFF.

This clonotype was found many times. The V gene is TRBV12-3 or TRBV12-4, the J gene TRBJ2-2, with 9 bases fitting TRBD2. Unmatched junction bases numbered 9, after V lost 3 bases and J lost 4 bases. The length of the CDR3 is 17 residues. The CDR3 loop reads CASSFSRGGSGTGELFF. DNA of the CDR3: TGTGCCAGCAGTTTCTCGCGGGGGGGCTCGGGCACCGGGGAGCTGTTTTTT.

Details on this clonotype: Mismatch with germline at one junction end may stem from a read error. The CDR3 DNA is TGTGCCAGCGGTTACCTGGACAGGGGGCGTTACGAGCAGTACTTC. Translation gives CASGYLDRGRYEQYF. V and J are TRBV6-2 or TRBV6-3 and TRBJ2-7; 11 bases line up with TRBD1. From germline, CDR1 is MNHEY and CDR2 SVGEGT. The CDR3 extends over 15 amino acids.

This clonotype was observed many times. The chain recombines TRBV28 with TRBJ1-2; D not resolved. Trimming pared 3 bases from V and 7 bases from J, leaving 18 bases between. Germline CDR1 reads MDHEN; CDR2 reads SYDVKM. There are 15 residues in the CDR3. CDR3 bases: TGTGCCAGCAGTTTCTTGACCACTCCTTCCTCTGGCTACACCTTC. Its translation is CASSFLTTPSSGYTF.

This clonotype was detected ten times or more. The V gene is TRBV28, the J gene TRBJ2-5, with D possibly being TRBD2 (6 bases). Germline CDR1 reads MDHEN; CDR2 reads SYDVKM. The CDR3 contains 16 residues. Trimming took 6 bases from V and 12 from J, leaving 29 bases between them. The CDR3 DNA follows: TGTGCCAGCAGCCCCGGTTCGGCTAGCGCTCCCCCGGCCAAGTACTTC. Translating gives CASSPGSASAPPAKYF.

Turning to this clonotype: A much larger clonotype is one base distant, so this may be a read error. The rearrangement links TRBV6-2 or TRBV6-3 to TRBJ1-6; TRBD1 aligns across 7 bases. The CDR3 has 14 residues. V lost 5 bases, J lost 9 bases, and 7 bases stayed unmatched. The V gene's germline CDR1 is MNHEY and CDR2 SVGEGT. Written as DNA, the CDR3 is TGTGCCAGCAGTCGGACAGGCCCCTTTTCACCCCTCCACTTT. This sequence encodes CASSRTGPFSPLHF.

This clonotype was observed many times. The chain employs TRBV4-2 and TRBJ2-2; the D gene is possibly TRBD1 (5 bases). CDR1 LGHNA and CDR2 YNFKEQ come from the germline V gene. Trimming pared 4 bases from V and 3 bases from J, leaving 18 bases between. CDR3 length equals 17 residues. DNA of the CDR3: TGTGCCAGCAGCCTAACTCCTGCAGGGCAGGACACCGGGGAGCTGTTTTTT. Translated: CASSLTPAGQDTGELFF.

The sample holds many counts of this clonotype. V is TRBV29-1 and J is TRBJ2-2; perhaps TRBD2 as D (5 bases). V shed 5 bases and J shed 5 bases, with 15 bases lying between them. The CDR3 runs 14 residues. Germline V gene lookup returns CDR1 SQVTM and CDR2 ANQGSEA. The CDR3, as DNA: TGCAGCGTTTTCGGACGAGGAGGTACCGGGGAGCTGTTTTTT. Protein: CSVFGRGGTGELFF.

This clonotype was seen more than once but under ten times. The V and J genes are TRBV7-9 and TRBJ1-5, with a possible D match to TRBD1 (5 bases). The CDR3 length is 12 residues. The ends were cut back, 2 bases at V and 11 bases at J, with 10 bases in the middle. CDR1 is SEHNR, CDR2 FQNEAQ, per germline (reference sequence). The CDR3 is CASSLQDRTQHF. The CDR3, as DNA: TGTGCCAGCAGCTTACAAGACAGAACCCAGCATTTT.

This clonotype was seen at least ten times. The chain employs TRBV20-1 and TRBJ2-7, with 9 bases aligning to TRBD2. The CDR3 is made up of 14 amino acids. Per the germline V gene, CDR1 is DFQATT and CDR2 is SNEGSKA (reference sequence). V trimming: 4 bases; J trimming: 6 bases; junction bases outside the gene matches: 10. DNA of the CDR3: TGCAGTGCTAACTCCGGGACTAGCTGGGGCGAGCAGTACTTC. This codes for CSANSGTSWGEQYF.

In its sample, this clonotype was seen many times. The chain recombines TRBV5-6 with TRBJ2-1; D is unresolved. CDR3 length: 16 residues. Trimming took off 1 base at V and 5 bases at J, with 16 bases between the two ends. Per germline, CDR1 SGHDT and CDR2 YYEEEE. The chain's CDR3 is CASSLKVRATNNEQFF. The DNA of the CDR3 is TGTGCCAGCAGCTTGAAAGTAAGGGCTACCAACAATGAGCAGTTCTTC.

This clonotype was picked up many times. The chain combines TRBV20-1 with TRBJ1-4; TRBD1 is a possible D gene (6 bases). The length of the CDR3 is 14 residues. The germline V and J ends were trimmed by 6 bases and 8 bases, with 19 bases remaining between them. CDR1 is DFQATT, CDR2 SNEGSKA, per germline (reference sequence). Here the CDR3 DNA reads TGCAGTGCCGCCCTCAGGGGAAGGTCGGAAAAACTGTTTTTT. It is translated as CSAALRGRSEKLFF.

This clonotype was observed at least ten times. The chain combines TRBV6-2 or TRBV6-3 with TRBJ2-1; 7 bases fit TRBD2. Germline CDR1 and CDR2: MNHEY and SVGEGT. Trimming took 6 bases from V and 8 from J; bases not matched to a gene: 7. This CDR3 has 13 amino acids. The CDR3, as DNA: TGTGCCAGCAGACCCCCCGGACTAGATGAGCAGTTCTTC. Its protein is CASRPPGLDEQFF.

This clonotype was seen many times. This chain links TRBV12-3 or TRBV12-4 with TRBJ1-5, with no clear D. This CDR3 has 14 residues. Trimming took off 3 bases at V and 1 base at J, with 7 bases between the two ends. In DNA form, the CDR3 reads TGTGCCAGCAGTTTTAAAACGAGCAATCAGCCCCAGCATTTT. Translation gives CASSFKTSNQPQHF.